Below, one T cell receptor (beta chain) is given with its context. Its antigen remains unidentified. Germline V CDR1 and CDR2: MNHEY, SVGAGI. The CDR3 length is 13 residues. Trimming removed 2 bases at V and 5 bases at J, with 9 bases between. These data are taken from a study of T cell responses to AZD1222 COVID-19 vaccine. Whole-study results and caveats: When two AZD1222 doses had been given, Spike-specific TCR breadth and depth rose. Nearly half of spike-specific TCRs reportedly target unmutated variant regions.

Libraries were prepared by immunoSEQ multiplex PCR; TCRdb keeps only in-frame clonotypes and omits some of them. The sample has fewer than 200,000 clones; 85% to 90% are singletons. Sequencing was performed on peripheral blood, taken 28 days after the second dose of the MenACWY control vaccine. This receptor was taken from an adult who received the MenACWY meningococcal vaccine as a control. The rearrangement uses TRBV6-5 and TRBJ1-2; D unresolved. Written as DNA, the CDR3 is TGTGCCAGCAGTTACGCTAAAGGGTATGGCTACACCTTC. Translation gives CASSYAKGYGYTF.